This is a list of T cell receptor beta chains from one sample in a study of cytotoxic CD8 clonotypes in ibrutinib-treated CLL. Measured with immunoSEQ multiplex PCR; TCRdb has only the in-frame clones, and not every one. This table holds more than 6,000 clones, less than 75% found once. The sequences come from PBMCs, collected before ibrutinib treatment. These receptors were taken from a human donor with chronic lymphocytic leukemia. The CDR3 runs from the conserved cysteine through the conserved F or W. Fields, in order: D gene, V gene, J gene, clone size, CDR3 protein, CDR3 DNA. D genes are given only for firm matches. Clone size is shown for a subset of rows, as once, few, many or a class of expanded clone.

d_call: .; v_call: TRBV11-2; j_call: TRBJ2-7; clone_size: .; cdr3_aa: CASSWEPLYEQYF; cdr3_nt: TGTGCCAGCAGCTGGGAGCCACTCTACGAGCAGTACTTC
d_call: TRBD2; v_call: TRBV12-5; j_call: TRBJ2-7; clone_size: once; cdr3_aa: CASGIRLAGGSHEQYF; cdr3_nt: TGTGCTAGTGGTATAAGACTAGCGGGGGGGAGCCACGAGCAGTACTTC
d_call: .; v_call: TRBV7-9; j_call: TRBJ2-3; clone_size: .; cdr3_aa: CASSRMRDTQYF; cdr3_nt: TGTGCCAGCAGCCGAATGAGAGATACGCAGTATTTT
d_call: .; v_call: TRBV9; j_call: TRBJ2-1; clone_size: .; cdr3_aa: CASSPLNEQFF; cdr3_nt: TGTGCCAGCAGCCCCCTCAATGAGCAGTTCTTC
d_call: TRBD2; v_call: TRBV19; j_call: TRBJ2-7; clone_size: .; cdr3_aa: CASSIAVRGVYEQYF; cdr3_nt: TGTGCCAGTAGTATAGCTGTGCGGGGGGTTTACGAGCAGTACTTC
d_call: .; v_call: TRBV5-1; j_call: TRBJ2-3; clone_size: .; cdr3_aa: CASSLKPATSTDTQYF; cdr3_nt: TGCGCCAGCAGCTTGAAGCCCGCGACTAGCACAGATACGCAGTATTTT
d_call: .; v_call: TRBV28; j_call: TRBJ1-2; clone_size: .; cdr3_aa: CASSGFTGYGYTF; cdr3_nt: TGTGCCAGCAGTGGTTTTACGGGCTATGGCTACACCTTC
d_call: TRBD2; v_call: TRBV6-6; j_call: TRBJ2-1; clone_size: .; cdr3_aa: CATYISGSSNEQFF; cdr3_nt: TGTGCCACATACATTAGCGGGAGTTCCAATGAGCAGTTCTTC
d_call: .; v_call: TRBV9; j_call: TRBJ1-3; clone_size: .; cdr3_aa: CASSPTSSGNTIYF; cdr3_nt: TGTGCCAGCAGCCCTACAAGCTCTGGAAACACCATATATTTT
d_call: .; v_call: TRBV11-2; j_call: TRBJ2-5; clone_size: .; cdr3_aa: CASSLGGAWTETQYF; cdr3_nt: TGTGCCAGCAGCTTAGGGGGAGCCTGGACAGAGACCCAGTACTTC
d_call: TRBD2; v_call: TRBV19; j_call: TRBJ2-7; clone_size: .; cdr3_aa: CASSPFSGSSYEQYF; cdr3_nt: TGTGCCAGTAGTCCTTTCAGCGGGAGTTCGTACGAGCAGTACTTC
d_call: TRBD2; v_call: TRBV18; j_call: TRBJ2-3; clone_size: .; cdr3_aa: CASSPRLAGEDTQYF; cdr3_nt: TGTGCCAGCTCACCCCGGCTAGCGGGAGAGGATACGCAGTATTTT
d_call: .; v_call: TRBV6-5; j_call: TRBJ1-1; clone_size: .; cdr3_aa: CATGKGRTEAFF; cdr3_nt: TGTGCCACAGGGAAGGGGAGAACTGAAGCTTTCTTT
d_call: TRBD2; v_call: TRBV2; j_call: TRBJ2-7; clone_size: few; cdr3_aa: CASRGTSGKSYEQYF; cdr3_nt: TGTGCCAGCAGAGGGACTAGCGGAAAATCCTACGAGCAGTACTTC
d_call: .; v_call: TRBV5-1; j_call: TRBJ2-3; clone_size: .; cdr3_aa: CASSVRGYREDTQYF; cdr3_nt: TGCGCCAGCAGCGTCCGGGGGTACAGGGAAGATACGCAGTATTTT
d_call: .; v_call: TRBV2; j_call: TRBJ1-5; clone_size: .; cdr3_aa: CASSELGAQHF; cdr3_nt: TGTGCCAGCAGTGAACTTGGGGCCCAGCATTTT
d_call: .; v_call: TRBV18; j_call: TRBJ1-1; clone_size: few; cdr3_aa: CASSPTRAFF; cdr3_nt: TGTGCCAGCTCGCCCACTCGGGCTTTCTTT
d_call: TRBD1; v_call: TRBV7-9; j_call: TRBJ1-2; clone_size: .; cdr3_aa: CASRPWDRGLYGYTF; cdr3_nt: TGTGCCAGCAGGCCATGGGACAGGGGGCTCTATGGCTACACCTTC
d_call: .; v_call: TRBV28; j_call: TRBJ2-5; clone_size: .; cdr3_aa: CASSTLGAGSKTQYF; cdr3_nt: TGTGCCAGCAGCACATTAGGGGCAGGTTCAAAGACCCAGTACTTC
d_call: TRBD2; v_call: TRBV19; j_call: TRBJ2-1; clone_size: .; cdr3_aa: CASEAGTSGSWQFF; cdr3_nt: TGTGCCAGCGAGGCCGGGACTAGCGGGAGTTGGCAGTTCTTC
d_call: .; v_call: TRBV27; j_call: TRBJ1-2; clone_size: few; cdr3_aa: CASSFGGDYGYTF; cdr3_nt: TGTGCCAGCAGTTTCGGGGGCGACTATGGCTACACCTTC
d_call: .; v_call: TRBV7-3; j_call: TRBJ2-1; clone_size: .; cdr3_aa: CASSLGEGRLANEQFF; cdr3_nt: TGTGCCAGCAGCTTAGGTGAGGGCCGTCTTGCCAATGAGCAGTTCTTC
d_call: .; v_call: TRBV15; j_call: TRBJ1-2; clone_size: .; cdr3_aa: CATSRGTGSRYTF; cdr3_nt: TGTGCCACCAGCAGAGGGACGGGAAGTCGCTACACCTTC
d_call: .; v_call: TRBV2; j_call: TRBJ1-6; clone_size: once; cdr3_aa: CASSLILTGLSGSPLHF; cdr3_nt: TGTGCCAGCAGCTTGATCCTGACAGGACTTAGCGGTTCACCCCTCCACTTT
d_call: .; v_call: TRBV7-9; j_call: TRBJ1-3; clone_size: .; cdr3_aa: CASSLQQGLSGNTIYF; cdr3_nt: TGTGCCAGCAGCCTGCAACAGGGCCTCTCTGGAAACACCATATATTTT
d_call: .; v_call: TRBV19; j_call: TRBJ2-2; clone_size: .; cdr3_aa: CASTLGVGTGELFF; cdr3_nt: TGTGCCAGTACTTTGGGAGTGGGGACCGGGGAGCTGTTTTTT
d_call: .; v_call: TRBV19; j_call: TRBJ2-6; clone_size: .; cdr3_aa: CASSIVGANVLTF; cdr3_nt: TGTGCCAGTAGTATAGTTGGGGCCAACGTCCTGACTTTC
d_call: .; v_call: TRBV2; j_call: TRBJ2-1; clone_size: .; cdr3_aa: CAGTTGIEQFF; cdr3_nt: TGTGCCGGGACTACAGGGATTGAGCAGTTCTTC
d_call: .; v_call: TRBV25-1; j_call: TRBJ2-7; clone_size: .; cdr3_aa: CASSGGPYEQYF; cdr3_nt: TGTGCCAGCAGTGGTGGCCCCTACGAGCAGTACTTC
d_call: .; v_call: TRBV10-3; j_call: TRBJ2-2; clone_size: .; cdr3_aa: CAISGGKATPNTGELFF; cdr3_nt: TGTGCCATCAGTGGGGGTAAAGCGACCCCGAACACCGGGGAGCTGTTTTTT
d_call: .; v_call: TRBV7-9; j_call: TRBJ1-2; clone_size: few; cdr3_aa: CASSLGLSESYTF; cdr3_nt: TGTGCCAGCAGCTTAGGCCTATCAGAGTCCTACACCTTC
d_call: .; v_call: TRBV5-1; j_call: TRBJ2-7; clone_size: .; cdr3_aa: CASRTIESGGYEQYF; cdr3_nt: TGCGCCAGCAGAACGATCGAGAGCGGTGGGTACGAGCAGTACTTC
d_call: .; v_call: TRBV7-2; j_call: TRBJ2-3; clone_size: .; cdr3_aa: CASSPDISTDTQYF; cdr3_nt: TGTGCCAGCAGCCCCGACATTAGCACAGATACGCAGTATTTT
d_call: .; v_call: TRBV18; j_call: TRBJ2-3; clone_size: once; cdr3_aa: CASSPEIRLTDTQYF; cdr3_nt: TGTGCCAGCTCACCGGAGATCAGGCTCACAGATACGCAGTATTTT
d_call: .; v_call: TRBV23-1; j_call: TRBJ1-5; clone_size: once; cdr3_aa: CASSQSPWRGNQPQHF; cdr3_nt: TGCGCCAGCAGTCAATCGCCCTGGCGTGGGAATCAGCCCCAGCATTTT
d_call: .; v_call: TRBV7-2; j_call: TRBJ2-3; clone_size: .; cdr3_aa: CASSLGLATDTQYF; cdr3_nt: TGTGCCAGCAGCTTAGGGCTAGCAACCGATACGCAGTATTTT
d_call: .; v_call: TRBV9; j_call: TRBJ1-5; clone_size: large; cdr3_aa: CASSGDSYQPQHF; cdr3_nt: TGTGCCAGCAGCGGAGACAGCTATCAGCCCCAGCATTTT
d_call: .; v_call: TRBV19; j_call: TRBJ2-7; clone_size: .; cdr3_aa: CASSQVADSSYEQYF; cdr3_nt: TGTGCCAGTAGTCAGGTAGCGGATAGCTCCTACGAGCAGTACTTC
d_call: TRBD1; v_call: TRBV6-6; j_call: TRBJ1-2; clone_size: .; cdr3_aa: CASSPHPQGALYGYTF; cdr3_nt: TGTGCCAGCAGTCCTCATCCGCAGGGGGCCCTCTATGGCTACACCTTC
d_call: .; v_call: TRBV11-2; j_call: TRBJ2-1; clone_size: .; cdr3_aa: CASSLGGASYNEQFF; cdr3_nt: TGTGCCAGCAGCTTAGGGGGGGCGTCCTACAATGAGCAGTTCTTC
d_call: TRBD1; v_call: TRBV5-4; j_call: TRBJ1-1; clone_size: .; cdr3_aa: CASSPRTGADTEAFF; cdr3_nt: TGTGCCAGCAGCCCTAGGACAGGGGCGGACACTGAAGCTTTCTTT
d_call: .; v_call: TRBV6-1; j_call: TRBJ1-1; clone_size: once; cdr3_aa: CASRWDPNTEAFF; cdr3_nt: TGTGCCAGCAGATGGGATCCGAACACTGAAGCTTTCTTT
d_call: .; v_call: TRBV15; j_call: TRBJ2-5; clone_size: .; cdr3_aa: CATSPARALGETQYF; cdr3_nt: TGTGCCACCAGCCCCGCCCGAGCCCTAGGAGAGACCCAGTACTTC
d_call: .; v_call: TRBV10-2; j_call: TRBJ1-5; clone_size: .; cdr3_aa: CASSLREEPQHF; cdr3_nt: TGCGCCAGCAGCCTAAGGGAGGAGCCCCAGCATTTT
d_call: .; v_call: TRBV6-5; j_call: TRBJ2-2; clone_size: once; cdr3_aa: CASSSPRTGELFF; cdr3_nt: TGTGCCAGCAGTTCCCCGCGCACCGGGGAGCTGTTTTTT
d_call: .; v_call: TRBV5-1; j_call: TRBJ2-7; clone_size: .; cdr3_aa: CASSSRTDSYEQYF; cdr3_nt: TGCGCCAGCAGCTCTCGGACGGACTCCTACGAGCAGTACTTC
d_call: .; v_call: TRBV4-1; j_call: TRBJ1-1; clone_size: .; cdr3_aa: CASSQPLYTEAFF; cdr3_nt: TGCGCCAGCAGCCAGCCCCTTTACACTGAAGCTTTCTTT
d_call: TRBD1; v_call: TRBV5-1; j_call: TRBJ2-1; clone_size: .; cdr3_aa: CASSSPGTAMYNEQFF; cdr3_nt: TGCGCCAGCAGCTCCCCCGGGACAGCTATGTACAATGAGCAGTTCTTC
d_call: .; v_call: TRBV10-3; j_call: TRBJ2-3; clone_size: .; cdr3_aa: CASAGTGKRTDTQYF; cdr3_nt: TGTGCCAGCGCGGGTACAGGGAAAAGAACAGATACGCAGTATTTT